A single sample gave rise to the 26 T cell receptor beta chains below, sequenced in a study of blood T cell dynamics during melanoma immunotherapy. The assay was immunoSEQ multiplex PCR, and TCRdb's table has in-frame clones only and misses some. The top ten clones hold 2.3% of a sample with some 8,200 clones, 88% of them seen once. Time point specified: week 3, after first cycle of checkpoint inhibitor. Sample: blood, taken from a patient treated with checkpoint blockade. All receptors derive from a human donor with melanoma.

This clone was seen once. V is TRBV4-1 and J is TRBJ1-2; D remains ambiguous. CDR1 MGHRA and CDR2 YSYEKL come from the germline V gene. This CDR3 region has 13 residues. The V and J ends lost 4 bases and 5 bases respectively, with 11 bases between them. The DNA for the CDR3 is TGCGCCAGCAGCCCCCGGGTTGAGTATGGCTACACCTTC. Encoded protein: CASSPRVEYGYTF.

This clone was seen a few times. V usage is TRBV4-1 and J usage is TRBJ1-3; 7 bases line up with TRBD1. This CDR3 has 14 residues. The germline V gene encodes CDR1 MGHRA and CDR2 YSYEKL. The trim removed 2 bases at V and 4 bases at J, leaving 2 bases unmatched. The CDR3 bases are TGCGCCAGCAGCCAAACAGGGGCGGGAAACACCATATATTTT. As protein: CASSQTGAGNTIYF.

This clone was observed once. The chain combines TRBV11-3 with TRBJ1-2, with no clear D. Germline V lookup: CDR1 SGHNT, CDR2 YENEEA. The CDR3 totals 12 residues. The ends were cut back, 4 bases at V and 3 bases at J, with 6 bases in the middle. CDR3 in DNA: TGTGCCAGCAGCTCCCCGGACTATGGCTACACCTTC. Its translation is CASSSPDYGYTF.

This sequence joins TRBV28 and TRBJ2-7, with 8 bases fitting TRBD2. CDR3 length: 15 amino acids. Germline CDR1 is MDHEN and CDR2 is SYDVKM. V lost 6 bases, J lost 2 bases, and 9 bases stayed unmatched. This CDR3 is CASSRGLAGTYEQYF. CDR3 nucleotides: TGTGCCAGCAGCAGGGGTTTAGCGGGAACCTACGAGCAGTACTTC.

The V and J genes are TRBV29-1 and TRBJ2-7, with 7 positions matching TRBD1. J lost 0 bases, V lost 0 bases, and 5 bases had no gene match. The CDR3 has 15 amino acids. The germline V gene encodes CDR1 SQVTM and CDR2 ANQGSEA. The DNA for the CDR3 is TGCAGCGTTGAAGACCCCAGGGGGTTCTCCTACGAGCAGTACTTC. Protein: CSVEDPRGFSYEQYF.

This clone was detected only once. This chain joins TRBV6-5 and TRBJ2-7; no clear D. Looked up from germline, CDR1 is MNHEY and CDR2 is SVGAGI. The CDR3 is 14 amino acids. Trimming took off 5 bases at V and 0 bases at J, with 11 bases between the two ends. The CDR3 protein is CASSPWTGSYEQYF. CDR3 nucleotide sequence: TGTGCCAGCAGTCCCTGGACGGGCTCCTACGAGCAGTACTTC.

The table lists this clone with a count of one. The CDR3 DNA reads as TGTGCCAGCAGCCCTGATAGGGGGACCCCTACGACGCAGTACTTC. Its protein is CASSPDRGTPTTQYF. This sequence joins TRBV7-9 and TRBJ2-7, with a possible D match to TRBD1 (6 bases). The CDR3 extends over 15 amino acids. Germline CDR1 and CDR2: SEHNR and FQNEAQ (reference sequence). The V and J ends lost 5 bases and 9 bases respectively, with 23 bases between them.

The chain links TRBV18 to TRBJ1-4; 7 positions match TRBD1. Germline V gene sequence: CDR1 KGHSH, CDR2 LQKENI. This CDR3 is 16 amino acids long. V was pared by 5 bases and J by 2 bases, with 8 bases of the junction left unmatched. CDR3 sequence (DNA): TGTGCCAGCTCAGTACACAGGGGATCTACTAATGAAAAACTGTTTTTT. It codes for CASSVHRGSTNEKLFF.

The V call is TRBV11-2, the J call TRBJ1-1, with TRBD1 matching over 7 bases. The CDR3 consists of 15 residues. Losses at the gene ends were 1 base for V and 2 bases for J; bases not matched to a gene: 4. From germline, CDR1 is SGHAT and CDR2 FQNNGV. CDR3 nucleotides: TGTGCCAGCAGCTTAGGGGACAGACCCAACACTGAAGCTTTCTTT. This translates into CASSLGDRPNTEAFF.

The chain couples TRBV7-2 to TRBJ2-5; 7 bases fit TRBD2. The assigned J gene may be wrong: the sequence end matches TRBJ2-7 better. CDR1 is SGHTA, CDR2 FQGNSA, per germline. CDR3 length: 16 residues. CDR3 region: CASRTDSGVRTYEQYF. The CDR3 DNA reads as TGTGCCAGCAGGACAGACAGCGGGGTCAGGACCTACGAGCAGTACTTC.

The chain has TRBV6-5 and TRBJ1-2; the D gene is possibly TRBD1 (6 bases). Germline CDR1 MNHEY, CDR2 SVGAGI. The CDR3 covers 12 residues. V was clipped by 6 bases and J by 5 bases, with 10 bases between them. Here the CDR3 reads CASRQGQYGYTF. In DNA, the CDR3 is TGTGCCAGCAGGCAAGGACAGTATGGCTACACCTTC.

The J gene is TRBJ2-3, the V gene TRBV29-1, with TRBD2 matching over 12 bases. Germline values: CDR1 SQVTM, CDR2 ANQGSEA. The CDR3 is 16 residues long. The V and J ends lost 4 bases and 4 bases, in that order; junction bases with no gene match: 9. The CDR3 region has the DNA TGCAGCGTTGCTCTAGCGGGAGGGCCCGGAGCAGATACGCAGTATTTT. This gives the protein CSVALAGGPGADTQYF.

This clone was picked up a small number of times. The chain combines TRBV7-9 with TRBJ2-7; no definite D call. Trimming cost V 0 bases and J 5 bases, with 2 bases left between them. Germline values: CDR1 SEHNR, CDR2 FQNEAQ (reference sequence). This CDR3 has 11 residues. The DNA for the CDR3 is TGTGCCAGCAGCTTAGCAAACGAGCAGTACTTC. As protein: CASSLANEQYF.

V and J are TRBV4-2 and TRBJ1-4; 7 nucleotides match TRBD1. This CDR3 region has 17 residues. J lost 5 bases, V lost 4 bases, and 13 bases had no gene match. The V gene's germline CDR1 is LGHNA and CDR2 YNFKEQ. The CDR3 reads CASSPSAGGDRNEKLFF. DNA for the CDR3: TGTGCCAGCAGCCCCTCCGCGGGGGGGGACAGAAATGAAAAACTGTTTTTT.

The CDR3 sequence is CASSRDGYNSPLHF. Here the CDR3 DNA reads TGTGCCAGCAGTCGGGACGGCTATAATTCACCCCTCCACTTT. The gene calls are TRBV6-5 and TRBJ1-6, with D perhaps TRBD1 (5 bases). Trimming cost V 5 bases and J 3 bases, with 8 bases left between them. The CDR3 totals 14 residues. Germline CDR1 and CDR2: MNHEY and SVGAGI.

The J gene is TRBJ1-2, the V gene TRBV7-9, with 10 bases matching TRBD1. J gave up 8 bases and V 2 bases, and 8 bases lay outside the gene matches. Germline V CDR1 and CDR2: SEHNR, FQNEAQ (reference sequence). CDR3 size: 15 residues. CDR3 sequence (DNA): TGTGCCAGCAGCTTACAATCGGGACAGGGGTTCGGCTACACCTTC. Translation gives CASSLQSGQGFGYTF.

The chain links TRBV4-3 to TRBJ1-2; no clear D gene. CDR3 length: 14 amino acids. The germline V and J ends were trimmed by 0 bases and 6 bases, with 11 bases remaining between them. Germline CDR1 is LGHNA and CDR2 is YSLEER. DNA of the CDR3: TGCGCCAGCAGCCAAGAGGAAGGGCCCCATGGCTACACCTTC. Translated, it gives CASSQEEGPHGYTF.

The V gene is TRBV5-4, the J gene TRBJ2-6; D call uncertain. Germline CDR1 and CDR2: SGHNT and YYREEE (reference sequence). This CDR3 is 14 amino acids long. Trimming left V 2 bases short and J 1 base short, with 4 bases between. The DNA for the CDR3 is TGTGCCAGCAGCTTCGGGTCTGGGGCCAACGTCCTGACTTTC. Residues: CASSFGSGANVLTF.

The table lists this clone with a count of one. The chain has TRBV6-7 and TRBJ2-7; tentatively, D is TRBD1 or TRBD2 (5 bases each). TRBV6-7 is an ORF; its function is uncertain. This CDR3 is 15 amino acids long. V was pared by 1 base and J by 2 bases, with 12 bases between. CDR3 region: CASSYWGTVTYEQYF. CDR3 DNA: TGTGCCAGCAGTTACTGGGGGACGGTTACCTACGAGCAGTACTTC.

The rearrangement uses TRBV29-1 and TRBJ2-6; D unclear. The CDR3 contains 12 residues. The germline CDR1 and CDR2 sequences are SQVTM and ANQGSEA. V lost 7 bases and J 5 bases, leaving 9 bases between the germline ends. The CDR3 loop is CSAGPRANVLTF. CDR3 coding DNA: TGCAGCGCTGGCCCGAGGGCCAACGTCCTGACTTTC.

The chain is built from TRBV9 and TRBJ2-6, with D perhaps assigned TRBD1 or TRBD2 (5 bases each). Deletions cut 0 bases from V and 0 bases from J, with 16 bases between. The CDR3 has 19 residues. The V gene's germline CDR1 is SGDLS and CDR2 YYNGEE. The CDR3 protein is CASSVATGRSDSGANVLTF. CDR3 sequence (DNA): TGTGCCAGCAGCGTAGCTACGGGACGGTCGGACTCTGGGGCCAACGTCCTGACTTTC.

The chain recombines TRBV5-4 with TRBJ1-1; 9 bases are a match to TRBD1. Unmatched junction bases numbered 7, after V lost 4 bases and J lost 3 bases. Looked up from germline, CDR1 is SGHNT and CDR2 is YYREEE (reference sequence). The CDR3 consists of 15 residues. In DNA form, the CDR3 reads TGTGCCAGCAGCCTTACAGGGGGCAGGTACACTGAAGCTTTCTTT. It encodes CASSLTGGRYTEAFF.

In its sample, this clone was seen once. This chain joins TRBV19 and TRBJ1-1; D not certain. This CDR3 comprises 14 residues. Looked up from germline, CDR1 is LNHDA and CDR2 is SQIVND (reference sequence). The V end lost 3 bases, the J end lost 0 bases, and 8 bases lay between the germline ends. CDR3 sequence (DNA): TGTGCCAGTAGTATCTCGGGAATGAACACTGAAGCTTTCTTT. It encodes CASSISGMNTEAFF.

The gene calls are TRBV11-2 and TRBJ1-6, with D hard to call. The CDR3 is made up of 15 amino acids. Germline CDR1 is SGHAT and CDR2 is FQNNGV. V was clipped by 5 bases and J by 7 bases, with 15 bases between them. CDR3 in DNA: TGTGCCAGCAGCCCGCGTGGCAGCTTAAATTCACCCCTCCACTTT. Translated: CASSPRGSLNSPLHF.

This chain links TRBV7-6 with TRBJ1-6, with a weak D call TRBD1 (5 bases). Per germline, CDR1 SGHVS and CDR2 FNYEAQ. The CDR3 sequence is 14 residues long. V shed 1 base and J shed 8 bases, with 9 bases lying between them. The chain's CDR3 is CASSLGQGHSPLHF. CDR3 DNA: TGTGCCAGCAGCTTAGGTCAGGGCCATTCACCCCTCCACTTT.

The CDR3 coding sequence is TGTGCCAGCAGTTCCACAACAGGGAGGTCAGAGACCCAGTACTTC. Translating gives CASSSTTGRSETQYF. The chain joins TRBV6-5 to TRBJ2-5; D tentatively reads TRBD1 or TRBD2 (6 bases each). This CDR3 region has 15 residues. The germline V gene has CDR1 MNHEY and CDR2 SVGAGI. Trimming pared 4 bases from V and 4 bases from J, leaving 16 bases between.